The 27 T cell receptor beta chains reported below all come from one sample, sequenced in a study of blood T cell repertoires in COVID-19. Assay used: immunoSEQ multiplex PCR; TCRdb lists only in-frame clones, some missing. The data show 150,000 to 250,000 clones, about four fifths seen once. Sequenced material: PBMCs or T cells enriched from blood (not recorded which). Receptors were obtained from a man in his forties who had recovered from COVID-19.

The V gene is TRBV14, the J gene TRBJ2-5; D is possibly TRBD1 (6 bases). This CDR3 spans 15 amino acids. Trimming took off 2 bases at V and 4 bases at J, with 14 bases between the two ends. Germline V gives CDR1 SGHDN, CDR2 FVKESK. CDR3 DNA sequence: TGTGCCAGCAGCCAACTAGCCCTCAGGGGAGAGACCCAGTACTTC. It encodes CASSQLALRGETQYF.

The gene calls are TRBV19 and TRBJ1-2; a weak D match, TRBD1 (6 bases). Trimming shortened V by 8 bases and J by 6 bases, and 22 bases separated the two germline ends. The CDR3 covers 15 residues. CDR1 LNHDA and CDR2 SQIVND come from the germline V gene (reference sequence). The CDR3 bases are TGTGCCAGTGGATCAACCAGGGGAGATTTCAATGGCTACACCTTC. It is translated as CASGSTRGDFNGYTF.

The gene calls are TRBV29-1 and TRBJ1-1; D is unclear. The V and J ends lost 7 bases and 1 base respectively, with 10 bases between them. CDR1 is SQVTM and CDR2 is ANQGSEA in the germline V gene. The CDR3 totals 12 residues. The CDR3, as DNA: TGCAGCGCCACAGAGGGGAACACTGAAGCTTTCTTT. It yields the protein CSATEGNTEAFF.

For this clone: The sample has other DNA sequences that encode this CDR3 too. This chain links TRBV18 with TRBJ2-3, with D possibly matching TRBD2 (6 bases). Trimming stripped 6 bases from V and 4 bases from J, with 14 bases between. The CDR3 runs to 14 residues. Germline V CDR1 and CDR2: KGHSH, LQKENI. The CDR3 sequence is CASSPTGGADTQYF. CDR3 DNA sequence: TGTGCCAGCTCTCCCACCGGCGGGGCAGATACGCAGTATTTT.

This clone was counted only a few times. This chain links TRBV7-2 with TRBJ1-2, with D possibly TRBD1 on 6 matching bases. The CDR3 is 17 residues long. Deletions cut 4 bases from V and 0 bases from J, with 18 bases between. Germline CDR1 is SGHTA and CDR2 is FQGNSA. The CDR3 coding sequence is TGTGCCAGCAGCTCTTATGGGGGGGGCCAAACTAACTATGGCTACACCTTC. Protein sequence: CASSSYGGGQTNYGYTF.

The chain has TRBV9 and TRBJ2-1, with a possible D match to TRBD2 (6 bases). The CDR3 is 13 residues long. The V gene's germline CDR1 is SGDLS and CDR2 YYNGEE. The V gene lost 0 bases and the J gene lost 10 bases, with 11 bases spanning the gap. In DNA, the CDR3 is TGTGCCAGCAGCGTAGCTACCCTAGCGGAGCAGTTCTTC. It encodes CASSVATLAEQFF. The full variable domain, completed using reference TRBV9 and TRBJ2-1, is DSGVTQTPKHLITATGQRVTLRCSPRSGDLSVYWYQQSLDQGLQFLIQYYNGEERAKGNILERFSAQQFPDLHSELNLSSLELGDSALYFCASSVATLAEQFFGPGTRLTVL.

The CDR3 sequence is CASTAMRGSTEAFF. CDR3 DNA: TGTGCCAGTACCGCAATGAGAGGGTCTACTGAAGCTTTCTTT. The chain recombines TRBV19 with TRBJ1-1; D is ambiguous. This CDR3 contains 14 residues. Trimming cost V 7 bases and J 5 bases, with 17 bases left between them. CDR1 is LNHDA and CDR2 is SQIVND in the germline V gene (reference sequence).

The rearrangement uses TRBV10-1 and TRBJ1-5, with D unresolved. Germline V CDR1 and CDR2: WNHNN, SYGVQD (reference sequence). There are 12 residues in the CDR3. The CDR3 protein is CTGTAAAQPQHF. Written as DNA, the CDR3 is TGCACCGGCACCGCGGCGGCTCAGCCCCAGCATTTT.

This clone was seen a single time. CDR3 bases: TGTGCCAGCATCCCTGGGGCACAGCATAGCAATCAGCCCCAGCATTTT. Translating it yields CASIPGAQHSNQPQHF. The chain has TRBV28 and TRBJ1-5; D is perhaps TRBD1 (5 bases). Germline V CDR1 and CDR2: MDHEN, SYDVKM. V was shortened by 7 bases and J by 0 bases, with 16 bases between the two germline ends. This CDR3 has 16 residues.

The gene calls are TRBV30 and TRBJ1-5; possible D gene TRBD1, 6 bases. The CDR3 totals 14 residues. V lost 1 base and J 3 bases, leaving 10 bases between the germline ends. Germline assignment: CDR1 GTSNPN and CDR2 SVGIG (reference sequence). CDR3 DNA sequence: TGTGCCTGGAGTGGACAGGCACCCAATCAGCCCCAGCATTTT. Amino acid sequence: CAWSGQAPNQPQHF.

The chain couples TRBV10-3 to TRBJ2-3; 7 nucleotides line up with TRBD2. V lost 8 bases, J lost 2 bases, and 10 bases stayed unmatched. CDR3 length: 15 amino acids. The germline CDR1 and CDR2 sequences are ENHRY and SYGVKD. CDR3: CAIRLGGGYTDTQYF. In nucleotides, the CDR3 is TGTGCCATCCGCCTCGGCGGGGGTTACACAGATACGCAGTATTTT.

The gene calls are TRBV19 and TRBJ2-1; D is ambiguous. The V gene lost 7 bases and the J gene lost 0 bases, with 13 bases spanning the gap. In germline, CDR1 is LNHDA, CDR2 SQIVND (reference sequence). This CDR3 has 15 amino acids. CDR3 bases: TGTGCCAGTACCCCACTACTAAGCTCCTACAATGAGCAGTTCTTC. Its translation: CASTPLLSSYNEQFF.

The chain couples TRBV27 to TRBJ2-7; TRBD1 aligns across 8 bases. J was trimmed by 2 bases and V by 5 bases; bases with no gene match: 8. Per the germline V gene, CDR1 is MNHEY and CDR2 is SMNVEV (reference sequence). The CDR3 covers 15 residues. The CDR3 DNA is TGTGCCAGCAGTCCTTGGACAGGGCTTCCCTACGAGCAGTACTTC. It is translated as CASSPWTGLPYEQYF.

The rearrangement uses TRBV7-2 and TRBJ1-1; TRBD1 matches 11 bases. CDR1 is SGHTA and CDR2 is FQGNSA in the germline V gene. The V segment lost 6 bases and the J segment 11 bases; nucleotides outside the gene matches: 14. CDR3 length: 15 amino acids. As DNA, the CDR3 is TGTGCCAGCAGAAAAACTCGGACAGGGGGCAATCGGGCTTTCTTT. This encodes CASRKTRTGGNRAFF.

The V gene is TRBV2, the J gene TRBJ1-6; 10 bases are a match to TRBD1. This CDR3 comprises 15 residues. Germline V lookup: CDR1 SNHLY, CDR2 FYNNEI. V lost 7 bases and J lost 5; bases outside the gene matches: 5. The CDR3 here is CASNGQGGNNSPLHF. In nucleotides, the CDR3 is TGTGCCAGCAATGGACAGGGGGGTAATAATTCACCCCTCCACTTT.

V is TRBV13 and J is TRBJ2-7, with 7 bases fitting TRBD1. Looked up from germline, CDR1 is PRHDT and CDR2 is FYEKMQ (reference sequence). The CDR3 contains 14 residues. After removal of 3 bases from V and 0 bases from J, the junction contained 2 bases not matched to a gene. CDR3 region: CASSLGDSSYEQYF. The CDR3 DNA is TGTGCCAGCAGCTTGGGGGACAGCTCCTACGAGCAGTACTTC.

The J gene is TRBJ2-1, the V gene TRBV7-2, with 10 nucleotides matching TRBD2. Looked up from germline, CDR1 is SGHTA and CDR2 is FQGNSA. This CDR3 has 15 amino acids. With 5 bases clipped from V and 4 bases from J, the junction kept 5 bases outside the gene matches. CDR3: CASSVTSGPYNEQFF. Here the CDR3 DNA reads TGTGCCAGCAGCGTGACTAGCGGGCCTTACAATGAGCAGTTCTTC.

This chain joins TRBV7-3 and TRBJ2-5; 10 nucleotides line up with TRBD2. Germline assignment: CDR1 SGHTA and CDR2 FQGTGA. Trimming removed 5 bases from V and 4 bases from J; junction bases left unmatched: 7. This CDR3 is built from 15 residues. The DNA of the CDR3 is TGTGCCAGCAGCGCTAAAACTAGCGGGGTAGAGACCCAGTACTTC. The encoded protein is CASSAKTSGVETQYF.

The gene calls are TRBV28 and TRBJ2-4, with D maybe TRBD1 (6 bases). V was pared by 8 bases and J by 7 bases, with 18 bases between. This CDR3 comprises 14 residues. Germline CDR1 MDHEN, CDR2 SYDVKM. This chain's CDR3 is CASGTPGHVNIQYF. The CDR3 DNA reads as TGTGCCAGCGGTACTCCGGGACACGTTAACATTCAGTACTTC. Drawing the rest from reference TRBV28 and TRBJ2-4, the complete variable domain is DVKVTQSSRYLVKRTGEKVFLECVQDMDHENMFWYRQDPGLGLRLIYFSYDVKMKEKGDIPEGYSVSREKKERFSLILESASTNQTSMYLCASGTPGHVNIQYFGAGTRLSVL.

J is TRBJ1-1 and V is TRBV7-9; D unclear. In germline, CDR1 is SEHNR, CDR2 FQNEAQ (reference sequence). The CDR3 sequence is 17 residues long. V gave up 1 base and J gave up 0 bases, with 15 bases separating them. In nucleotides, the CDR3 is TGTGCCAGCAGCTTAGTCGAGCGGCTCAAGGTGAACACTGAAGCTTTCTTT. This translates into CASSLVERLKVNTEAFF.

This clone was found a few times. The genes are TRBV6-5 and TRBJ2-7, with D possibly matching TRBD1 (5 bases). The germline V gene has CDR1 MNHEY and CDR2 SVGAGI. This CDR3 is 12 amino acids long. Deletions cut 5 bases from V and 3 bases from J, with 8 bases between. CDR3 nucleotides: TGTGCCAGCAGTAATACAGGCTACGAGCAGTACTTC. This gives the protein CASSNTGYEQYF.

The chain links TRBV5-1 to TRBJ2-4; maybe TRBD1 (6 bases). CDR3 size: 15 residues. The V gene's germline CDR1 is SGHRS and CDR2 YFSETQ. Trimming removed 3 bases from V and 6 bases from J, with 16 bases in between. In DNA, the CDR3 is TGCGCCAGCAGCTCCCTCGGGACAAAGGGAAACATTCAGTACTTC. It codes for CASSSLGTKGNIQYF.

This clone has just a few counts. The chain uses TRBV27 and TRBJ2-3, with 12 bases fitting TRBD2. The CDR3 contains 16 residues. V trimming: 6 bases; J trimming: 4 bases; junction bases outside the gene matches: 8. Germline CDR1 MNHEY, CDR2 SMNVEV (reference sequence). The CDR3 reads CASSHWTSGIPDTQYF. CDR3 nucleotides: TGTGCCAGCAGCCATTGGACTAGCGGGATCCCAGATACGCAGTATTTT.

This clone was observed once. CDR3 sequence: CSANQGNEQYV. The CDR3 nucleotides are TGCAGTGCTAACCAGGGGAACGAGCAGTACGTC. V and J are TRBV20-1 and TRBJ2-7; D perhaps matches TRBD1 (6 bases). The CDR3 runs to 11 residues. The germline V gene encodes CDR1 DFQATT and CDR2 SNEGSKA (reference sequence). V lost 4 bases to trimming and J lost 5 bases, with 9 bases between them.

The CDR3 DNA reads as TGTGCCAGCAGTTACCAGTGGGGGGGGAACACTGAAGCTTTCTTT. Translation: CASSYQWGGNTEAFF. The rearrangement joins TRBV6-5 to TRBJ1-1; a possible D gene is TRBD1 (5 bases). Germline-derived CDR1 and CDR2 are MNHEY and SVGAGI. Trimming took off 2 bases at V and 1 base at J, with 11 bases between the two ends. The CDR3 totals 15 residues.

CDR3: CATAGLLRQPQHF. The CDR3 coding sequence is TGTGCCACCGCGGGACTCCTACGCCAGCCCCAGCATTTT. The chain carries TRBV28 and TRBJ1-5, with D possibly matching TRBD1 (5 bases). Per the germline V gene, CDR1 is MDHEN and CDR2 is SYDVKM. The V gene lost 10 bases and the J gene lost 7 bases, with 17 bases spanning the gap. This CDR3 is built from 13 residues.

V usage is TRBV11-2 and J usage is TRBJ1-2; 8 bases are a match to TRBD1. CDR1 and CDR2 from the germline V gene are SGHAT and FQNNGV. CDR3 length: 15 amino acids. V trimming: 1 base; J trimming: 5 bases; junction bases outside the gene matches: 6. CDR3 protein: CASSLAGQGFYGYTF. In DNA form, the CDR3 reads TGTGCCAGCAGCTTAGCAGGACAGGGATTTTATGGCTACACCTTC.